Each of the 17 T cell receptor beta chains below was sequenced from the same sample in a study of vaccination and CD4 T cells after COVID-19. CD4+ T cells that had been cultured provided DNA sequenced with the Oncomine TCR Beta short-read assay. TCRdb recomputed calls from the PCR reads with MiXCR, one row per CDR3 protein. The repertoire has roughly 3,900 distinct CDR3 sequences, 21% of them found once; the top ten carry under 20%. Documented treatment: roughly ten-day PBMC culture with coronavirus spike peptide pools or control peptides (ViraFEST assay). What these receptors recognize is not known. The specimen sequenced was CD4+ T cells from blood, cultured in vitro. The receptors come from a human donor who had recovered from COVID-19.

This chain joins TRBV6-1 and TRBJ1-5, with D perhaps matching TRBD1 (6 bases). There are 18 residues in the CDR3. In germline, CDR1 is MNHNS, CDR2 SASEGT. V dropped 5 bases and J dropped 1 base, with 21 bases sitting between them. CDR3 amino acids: CASSTVGGSFLSNQPQHF. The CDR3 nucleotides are TGTGCCAGCAGTACGGTTGGGGGCAGTTTTCTAAGCAATCAGCCCCAGCATTTT.

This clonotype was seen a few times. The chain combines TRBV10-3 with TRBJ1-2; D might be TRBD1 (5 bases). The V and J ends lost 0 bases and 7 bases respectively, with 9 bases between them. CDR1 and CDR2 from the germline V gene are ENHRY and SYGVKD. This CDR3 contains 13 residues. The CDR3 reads CAISESGQGGYTF. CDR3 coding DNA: TGTGCCATCAGTGAGTCAGGGCAGGGTGGCTACACCTTC.

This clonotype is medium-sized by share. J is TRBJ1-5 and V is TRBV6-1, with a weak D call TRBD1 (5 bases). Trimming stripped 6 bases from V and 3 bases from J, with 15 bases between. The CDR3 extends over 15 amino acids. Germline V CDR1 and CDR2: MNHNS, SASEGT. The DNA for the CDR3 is TGTGCCAGCAGCGGTGGGCAGGGTTACAATCAGCCCCAGCATTTT. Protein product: CASSGGQGYNQPQHF.

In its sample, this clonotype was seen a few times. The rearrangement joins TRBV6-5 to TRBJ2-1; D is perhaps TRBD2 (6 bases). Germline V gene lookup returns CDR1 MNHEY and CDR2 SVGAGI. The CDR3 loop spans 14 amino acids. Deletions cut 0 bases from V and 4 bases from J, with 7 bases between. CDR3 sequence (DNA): TGTGCCAGCAGTTACTCGAGCGGGTACAATGAGCAGTTCTTC. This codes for CASSYSSGYNEQFF.

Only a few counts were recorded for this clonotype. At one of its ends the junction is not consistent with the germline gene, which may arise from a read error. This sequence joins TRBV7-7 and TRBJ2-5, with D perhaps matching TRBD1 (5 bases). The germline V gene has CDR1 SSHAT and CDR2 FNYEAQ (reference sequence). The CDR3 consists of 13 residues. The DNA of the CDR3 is TGTGCTAGCAGCTTAGGGGTACAAGAGACCCAGTACTTC. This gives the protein CASSLGVQETQYF. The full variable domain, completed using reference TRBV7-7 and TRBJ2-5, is GAGVSQSPRYKVTKRGQDVTLRCDPISSHATLYWYQQALGQGPEFLTYFNYEAQPDKSGLPSDRFSAERPEGSISTLTIQRTEQRDSAMYRCASSLGVQETQYFGPGTRLLVL.

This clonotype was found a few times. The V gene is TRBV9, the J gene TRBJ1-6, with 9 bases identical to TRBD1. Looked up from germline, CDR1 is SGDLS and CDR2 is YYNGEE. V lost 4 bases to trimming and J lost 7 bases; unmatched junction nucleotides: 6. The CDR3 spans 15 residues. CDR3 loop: CASSPRTGANSPLHF. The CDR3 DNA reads TGTGCCAGCAGCCCCCGGACAGGGGCCAATTCACCCCTCCACTTT.

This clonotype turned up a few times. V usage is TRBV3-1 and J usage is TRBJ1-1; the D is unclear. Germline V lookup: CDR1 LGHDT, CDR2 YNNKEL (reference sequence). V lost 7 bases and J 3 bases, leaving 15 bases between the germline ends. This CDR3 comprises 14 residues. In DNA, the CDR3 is TGTGCCAGCATGGACGGGATGAGTGACACTGAAGCTTTCTTT. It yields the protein CASMDGMSDTEAFF.

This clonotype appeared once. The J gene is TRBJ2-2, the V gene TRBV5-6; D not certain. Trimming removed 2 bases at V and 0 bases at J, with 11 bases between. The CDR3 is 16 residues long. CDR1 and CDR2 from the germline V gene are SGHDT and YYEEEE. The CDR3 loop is CASSFLLHTNTGELFF. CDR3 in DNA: TGTGCCAGCAGCTTTCTCTTGCATACGAACACCGGGGAGCTGTTTTTT. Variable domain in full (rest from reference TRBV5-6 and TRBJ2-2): DAGVTQSPTHLIKTRGQQVTLRCSPKSGHDTVSWYQQALGQGPQFIFQYYEEEERQRGNFPDRFSGHQFPNYSSELNVNALLLGDSALYLCASSFLLHTNTGELFFGEGSRLTVL.

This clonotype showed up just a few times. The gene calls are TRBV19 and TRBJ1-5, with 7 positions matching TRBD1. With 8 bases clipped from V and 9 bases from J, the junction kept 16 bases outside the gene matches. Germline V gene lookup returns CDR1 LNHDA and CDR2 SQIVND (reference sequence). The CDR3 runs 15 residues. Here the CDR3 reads CASGVLGTVIVPQHF. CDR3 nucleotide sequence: TGTGCCAGTGGAGTACTCGGGACAGTAATTGTGCCCCAGCATTTT.

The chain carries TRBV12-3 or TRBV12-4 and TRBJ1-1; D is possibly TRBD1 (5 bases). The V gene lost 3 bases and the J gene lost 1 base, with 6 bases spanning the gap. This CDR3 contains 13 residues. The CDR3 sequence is CASSFGGNTEAFF. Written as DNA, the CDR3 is TGTGCCAGCAGTTTTGGGGGGAACACTGAAGCTTTCTTT.

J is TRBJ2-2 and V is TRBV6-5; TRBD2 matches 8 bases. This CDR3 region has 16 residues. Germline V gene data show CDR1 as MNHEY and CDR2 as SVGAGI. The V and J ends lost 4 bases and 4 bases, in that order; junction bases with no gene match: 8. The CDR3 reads CASSSRGGRSTGELFF. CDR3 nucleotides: TGTGCCAGCAGTTCTCGGGGGGGAAGAAGCACCGGGGAGCTGTTTTTT.

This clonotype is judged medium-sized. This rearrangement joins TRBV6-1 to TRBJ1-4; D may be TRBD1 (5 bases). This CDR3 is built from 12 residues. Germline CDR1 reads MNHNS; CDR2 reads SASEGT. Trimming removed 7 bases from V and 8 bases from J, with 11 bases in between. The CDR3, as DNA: TGTGCCAGCAACCTGGGGGTCGAAAAACTGTTTTTT. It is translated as CASNLGVEKLFF.

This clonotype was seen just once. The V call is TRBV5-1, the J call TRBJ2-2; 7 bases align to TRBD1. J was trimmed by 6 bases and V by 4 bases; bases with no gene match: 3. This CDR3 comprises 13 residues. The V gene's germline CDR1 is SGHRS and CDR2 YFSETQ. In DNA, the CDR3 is TGCGCCAGCAGCCAGGGACAGCCCGGGGAGCTGTTTTTT. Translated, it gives CASSQGQPGELFF.

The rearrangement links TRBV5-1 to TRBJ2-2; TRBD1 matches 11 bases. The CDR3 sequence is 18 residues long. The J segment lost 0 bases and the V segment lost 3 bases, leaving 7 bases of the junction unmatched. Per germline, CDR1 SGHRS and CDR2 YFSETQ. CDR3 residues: CASSSERTGGSNTGELFF. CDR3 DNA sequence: TGCGCCAGCAGCTCGGAACGGACAGGGGGCTCGAACACCGGGGAGCTGTTTTTT.

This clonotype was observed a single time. Written as DNA, the CDR3 is TGTGCTAGTGGCCCTCACCGGGACGGGTTCCAAAACATTCAGTACTTC. This encodes CASGPHRDGFQNIQYF. The rearrangement joins TRBV12-5 to TRBJ2-4; tentatively, D is TRBD1 or TRBD2 (5 bases each). CDR3 size: 16 residues. V gave up 6 bases and J gave up 5 bases, with 20 bases separating them. Germline CDR1 and CDR2: LGHNT and FRNRAP.

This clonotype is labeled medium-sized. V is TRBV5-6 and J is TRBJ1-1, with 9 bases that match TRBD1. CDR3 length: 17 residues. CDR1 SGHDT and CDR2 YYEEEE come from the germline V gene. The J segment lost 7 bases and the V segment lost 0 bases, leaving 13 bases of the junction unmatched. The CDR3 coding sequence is TGTGCCAGCAGCTTGGCCACAGGGGGCGAACGAACCGGTGAAGCTTTCTTT. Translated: CASSLATGGERTGEAFF.

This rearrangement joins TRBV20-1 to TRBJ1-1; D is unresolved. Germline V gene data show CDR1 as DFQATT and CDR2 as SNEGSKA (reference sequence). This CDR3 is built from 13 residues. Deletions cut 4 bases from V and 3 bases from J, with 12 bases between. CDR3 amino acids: CSANEREDTEAFF. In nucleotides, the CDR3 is TGCAGTGCTAACGAAAGGGAAGACACTGAAGCTTTCTTT.